Each of the 17 T cell receptor beta chains below was sequenced from the same sample in a study of CD8+ T cells in alopecia areata. Treatment here: oral pan-JAK inhibitor, 5-10 mg twice daily. The authors extracted RNA and reverse transcribed it into cDNA as the sequencing template. Assay: immunoSEQ multiplex PCR; the TCRdb copy retains only in-frame clones and omits some. The sample consists of hundreds of thousands of clones, under 40% of them appearing once. Source: CD4+ T cells sorted from blood, taken at roughly week 30, from a patient treated with tofacitinib. Source of these receptors: a human donor with alopecia areata.

This chain joins TRBV30 and TRBJ1-3; tentative D call: TRBD1 (6 bases). Germline V gene data show CDR1 as GTSNPN and CDR2 as SVGIG (reference sequence). Trimming took 5 bases from V and 0 from J, leaving 11 bases between them. This CDR3 has 14 amino acids. The CDR3 protein is CAWEGQLSGNTIYF. The CDR3 DNA reads TGTGCCTGGGAAGGACAGCTCTCTGGAAACACCATATATTTT.

The gene calls are TRBV6-6 and TRBJ2-3; D gene unclear. Germline V gene data show CDR1 as MNHNY and CDR2 as SVGAGI (reference sequence). This CDR3 contains 12 residues. The V end was cut by 7 bases, the J end by 1 base, with 6 bases between. CDR3 nucleotide sequence: TGTGCCAGCACTGCGGGCACAGATACGCAGTATTTT. Its protein product is CASTAGTDTQYF.

This clone was detected only a few times. The chain recombines TRBV19 with TRBJ2-2; TRBD2 matches 11 bases. CDR1 and CDR2 (germline): LNHDA, SQIVND (reference sequence). Unmatched junction bases numbered 6, after V lost 4 bases and J lost 5 bases. The CDR3 totals 16 residues. The CDR3: CASSTSGRRGTGELFF. DNA of the CDR3: TGTGCCAGTAGTACTAGCGGGAGGAGGGGAACCGGGGAGCTGTTTTTT.

This chain uses TRBV6-5 with TRBJ1-1; D unclear. The length of the CDR3 is 14 residues. The V and J ends lost 5 bases and 1 base respectively, with 11 bases between them. The germline CDR1 and CDR2 sequences are MNHEY and SVGAGI. The CDR3 spells CASSRAIGNTEAFF. As DNA, the CDR3 is TGTGCCAGCAGTAGGGCTATTGGGAACACTGAAGCTTTCTTT.

This clone was counted only a few times. This chain links TRBV9 with TRBJ2-7; either TRBD1 or TRBD2 may fit D (5 bases each). This CDR3 is built from 14 residues. The germline gives CDR1 SGDLS, CDR2 YYNGEE. Trimming removed 4 bases at V and 2 bases at J, with 13 bases between. This chain's CDR3 is CASSTRDGAYEQYF. As DNA, the CDR3 is TGTGCCAGCAGCACGAGGGACGGAGCCTACGAGCAGTACTTC.

The chain uses TRBV19 and TRBJ2-7; D gene unclear. Trimming shortened V by 7 bases and J by 3 bases, and 10 bases separated the two germline ends. CDR1 and CDR2 (germline): LNHDA, SQIVND (reference sequence). The CDR3 is 12 residues long. The CDR3 coding sequence is TGTGCCAGTATGGGCGGATACTACGAGCAGTACTTC. Translating it yields CASMGGYYEQYF.

The chain combines TRBV30 with TRBJ1-5; no firm D call. The germline CDR1 and CDR2 sequences are GTSNPN and SVGIG (reference sequence). Between the trimmed V and J ends, which lost 1 base and 7 bases, there was a span of 14 bases. The CDR3 loop spans 14 amino acids. The CDR3 bases are TGTGCCTGGAGTGATGTTCGGGTTAGACAGCCCCAGCATTTT. Its translation: CAWSDVRVRQPQHF. Using reference TRBV30 and TRBJ1-5 for the parts outside the CDR3, the full variable domain is SQTIHQWPATLVQPVGSPLSLECTVEGTSNPNLYWYRQAAGRGLQLLFYSVGIGQISSEVPQNLSASRPQDRQFILSSKKLLLSDSGFYLCAWSDVRVRQPQHFGDGTRLSIL.

This clone was found a few times. The chain links TRBV5-1 to TRBJ2-7; TRBD1 aligns across 7 bases. The CDR3 sequence is 15 residues long. J lost 3 bases, V lost 5 bases, and 11 bases had no gene match. CDR1 SGHRS and CDR2 YFSETQ come from the germline V gene. CDR3 in amino acids: CASSPSGTENYEQYF. DNA for the CDR3: TGCGCCAGCAGTCCTTCCGGGACAGAAAACTACGAGCAGTACTTC.

This chain links TRBV30 with TRBJ1-2, with D unresolved. With 0 bases removed from V and 8 bases from J, the gap between germline ends came to 19 bases. CDR3 length: 15 amino acids. Germline-derived CDR1 and CDR2 are GTSNPN and SVGIG (reference sequence). CDR3 DNA sequence: TGTGCCTGGAGTGTACCGGGTCGAACACCTAAAGGCTACACCTTC. Translating it yields CAWSVPGRTPKGYTF.

The J gene is TRBJ1-5, the V gene TRBV6-1; D perhaps matches TRBD1 (5 bases). CDR3 length equals 15 residues. Germline lookup yields CDR1 MNHNS and CDR2 SASEGT. The ends were cut back, 8 bases at V and 0 bases at J, with 14 bases in the middle. The CDR3 region is CASGRQRNSNQPQHF. The CDR3 DNA reads TGTGCCAGCGGGAGACAGCGTAATAGCAATCAGCCCCAGCATTTT.

In this sample, this clone turned up a few times. The rearrangement links TRBV18 to TRBJ2-7, with D tentatively TRBD1 or TRBD2 (5 bases each). Trimming stripped 3 bases from V and 6 bases from J, with 15 bases between. Germline V gives CDR1 KGHSH, CDR2 LQKENI. The CDR3 is 14 residues long. CDR3 sequence: CASSPTGTQSEQYF. The CDR3 DNA reads as TGTGCCAGCTCACCCACCGGGACGCAGAGCGAGCAGTACTTC.

The V and J genes are TRBV9 and TRBJ1-1; D is unresolved. This CDR3 has 14 amino acids. Trimming cost V 0 bases and J 4 bases, with 10 bases left between them. Germline values: CDR1 SGDLS, CDR2 YYNGEE. DNA for the CDR3: TGTGCCAGCAGCGTAGACCTGGATTTCACTGAAGCTTTCTTT. This sequence encodes CASSVDLDFTEAFF.

The gene calls are TRBV2 and TRBJ2-7, with D unclear. Germline V CDR1 and CDR2: SNHLY, FYNNEI. The CDR3 is 14 residues long. V gave up 10 bases and J gave up 2 bases, with 18 bases separating them. DNA of the CDR3: TGTGCCACTACACCACCTGGCGGCACCTACGAGCAGTACTTC. This encodes CATTPPGGTYEQYF.

The count of this clone is one. The rearrangement links TRBV6-5 to TRBJ2-7; tentative D call: TRBD1 (5 bases). Germline V lookup: CDR1 MNHEY, CDR2 SVGAGI. The CDR3 covers 16 residues. V lost 0 bases and J lost 1, with 13 bases in between. This CDR3 reads CASSYSANQGSYEQYF. Here the CDR3 DNA reads TGTGCCAGCAGTTACTCCGCCAATCAGGGTTCCTACGAGCAGTACTTC.

This sequence joins TRBV5-1 and TRBJ1-5; 11 bases match TRBD1. With V trimmed by 3 bases and J by 0 bases, 2 bases remained unmatched. The CDR3 totals 16 residues. Germline CDR1 and CDR2: SGHRS and YFSETQ. The CDR3 DNA reads TGCGCCAGCAGCTCCGGGACAGGGGGTAGCAATCAGCCCCAGCATTTT. Residues: CASSSGTGGSNQPQHF. Full variable domain (remainder filled in from reference TRBV5-1 and TRBJ1-5): KAGVTQTPRYLIKTRGQQVTLSCSPISGHRSVSWYQQTPGQGLQFLFEYFSETQRNKGNFPGRFSGRQFSNSRSEMNVSTLELGDSALYLCASSSGTGGSNQPQHFGDGTRLSIL.

This clone was counted only a few times. This sequence joins TRBV9 and TRBJ2-1; 7 nucleotides match TRBD1. Germline V lookup: CDR1 SGDLS, CDR2 YYNGEE. This CDR3 contains 18 residues. V gave up 0 bases and J gave up 0 bases; unmatched junction bases: 9. The CDR3: CASSVGGTASSSYNEQFF. CDR3 DNA sequence: TGTGCCAGCAGCGTAGGAGGGACAGCCTCCAGCTCCTACAATGAGCAGTTCTTC.

A note on this clone: The same CDR3 also results from other DNA sequences found in this sample. This sequence joins TRBV5-1 and TRBJ1-2; D might be TRBD1 (5 bases). The CDR3 consists of 13 residues. Per the germline V gene, CDR1 is SGHRS and CDR2 is YFSETQ. V dropped 0 bases and J dropped 7 bases, with 10 bases sitting between them. The CDR3 region is CASSLAGRSGYTF. CDR3 sequence (DNA): TGCGCCAGCAGCTTGGCAGGGAGATCTGGCTACACCTTC.